This T cell receptor beta chain was recovered during a study of blood T cells in healthy people across ages. The CDR3 consists of 15 residues. As to this clonotype: Antigen specificity is unknown.

The study's findings and limits: Aged donors had fewer naive CD4+ cells and lower diversity than long-lived donors. Age brought a roughly linear fall in TCR beta diversity measured per million T cells. When one million T cells were used, diversity estimates were thought to be underestimates.

Next came a second PCR, run for about 6 to 12 cycles, which used a sample-barcoded 5' primer along with a J-beta primer mix. TCRdb called the 5' RACE reads again in MiXCR, with one record for every CDR3 protein. The sample lists some 860,000 distinct CDR3 sequences; 56% were seen once. This receptor was taken from a man aged 35 to 55 in good health. The sequenced sample was blood. The V and J genes are TRBV12-2 and TRBJ1-5; the DNA was not used to check the table's D call, TRBD1. TRBV12-2 is classified as a pseudogene. The CDR3 nucleotides are TGTGCAAGTCGACCTCCGGGACAGCATAATCAGCCCCAGCATTTT. Translating it yields CASRPPGQHNQPQHF.